This TCR beta chain was sequenced during a study of intratumoral heterogeneity in liver cancer. This CDR3 is built from 17 residues. The germline V gene encodes CDR1 SNHLY and CDR2 FYNNEI. V gave up 0 bases and J gave up 7 bases; unmatched junction bases: 9. A remark on this clone: What it binds is unknown.

Produced via immunoSEQ multiplex PCR; TCRdb's table is partial and in-frame only. The repertoire holds more than 2,500 clones, over 55% seen once, with 40% to 50% in the top ten. Each tumour sample represents a distinct, spatially separated region of the hepatocellular carcinoma nodule. Patients had early-stage hepatocellular carcinoma, untreated before resection. No macroscopic necrosis or hemorrhage was seen in sampled areas. Study-level findings and limits: RNA-seq estimates of regional tumor-infiltrating lymphocyte burden differences were reportedly confirmed by TCR sequencing. In each patient, region a exceeded region b in unique T-cell expansions.

The sample consisted of tumor tissue, taken before any cancer treatment. This TCR derives from a woman between 65 and 79 years old with hepatocellular carcinoma. V gene TRBV2 combines with J gene TRBJ2-1; TRBD2 agrees at 10 bases. The CDR3 loop reads CASSEAAASGRENEQFF. The CDR3 DNA reads TGTGCCAGCAGTGAAGCGGCGGCTAGCGGGAGAGAAAATGAGCAGTTCTTC.